This T cell receptor (beta chain) was captured in a study of shared clonotypes between healthy human individuals. Findings and limits, study-wide: Few donors limited the genetic and exposure-history diversity represented.

The DNA input per sorted-subset replicate PCR was 150 to 200 ng, corresponding to some 30,000 T cell genomes. Using immunoSEQ multiplex PCR, the repertoire was profiled, and TCRdb retains in-frame clones only, with some absent. The table records approximately 720,000 clones, approximately 75% of them present only once. Concerning this clone: Its specificity is not known. Other DNA sequences in this sample translate to the same CDR3.

Germline CDR1 is SGHAT and CDR2 is FQNNGV. This CDR3 comprises 11 residues. Trimming removed 5 bases at V and 4 bases at J, with 6 bases between. The genes are TRBV11-2 and TRBJ2-7; a possible D gene is TRBD2 (5 bases). This receptor was identified in a woman in her twenties or thirties in good health. Material for sequencing was memory CD4+ T cells sorted from blood. The subset was: CD45RA-negative fraction. This CDR3 is CASSRGYEQYF. As DNA, the CDR3 is TGTGCCAGCAGCCGAGGGTACGAGCAGTACTTC. Together with reference TRBV11-2 and TRBJ2-7, the CDR3 gives the full variable domain: EAGVAQSPRYKIIEKRQSVAFWCNPISGHATLYWYQQILGQGPKLLIQFQNNGVVDDSQLPKDRFSAERLKGVDSTLKIQPAKLEDSAVYLCASSRGYEQYFGPGTRLTVT.